This T cell receptor beta chain was sequenced for a study of T cells after yellow fever vaccination (dated by TCRdb to about 2019). At the level of the whole study: Libraries from fractions with low cell numbers were prepared with the SMART-Seq v4 Ultra Low Input RNA kit. Bulk TCR alpha and beta repertoires were sequenced longitudinally to track T-cell clones before and after primary and booster YFV17D yellow fever vaccination. Blood was drawn at multiple timepoints before and after primary and secondary immunization, with bulk PBMC replicates and cell subsets isolated. Two healthy male donors made up the cohort, one aged 18 to 30 years and the other aged 30 to 40 years.

The treatment or condition label here, explained by the study, means: live attenuated yellow fever vaccine strain. A standard Ficoll-Paque protocol was used to isolate PBMCs from peripheral blood. Dynabeads CD4 and CD8 positive selection kits were used to isolate the CD4 and CD8 T-cell fractions. RNA was extracted with TriZol from bulk PBMCs, CD4 and CD8 fractions, and dextramer-positive and dextramer-negative fractions. Summary of the overall study and its limitations: Most clones expanded after primary vaccination (approximately 95% of CD4 and 88% of CD8) were re-detected after the booster, suggesting that broad memory maintenance occurred. Compared with the primary T-cell response, the secondary T-cell response was weaker but faster, peaking on day 5 rather than day 15. Computational filtering was required because FACS-sorted repertoires could contain abundant contaminating clonotypes from the bulk population. A small share of clonotypes occurred in both CD4 and CD8 compartments, likely arising from convergent recombination. Only a couple of donors were included in the study, so the extent to which the findings can be generalized is limited.

TCR cDNA was synthesized by 5'RACE template switching, which introduced a universal primer site and unique molecular identifiers. Priming of cDNA synthesis was performed from both the TCR alpha and TCR beta constant segments. Two PCR steps were used to amplify libraries, with sample barcodes and sequencing adapters being added in the second step. Sequencing of libraries was done on Illumina HiSeq 2500 (2x100 bp) or NovaSeq (2x150 bp). On the study's bioinformatics: Demultiplexing of reads and collapsing into UMI consensus sequences were performed with MIGEC, and V(D)J alignment was carried out with MiXCR. Using edgeR on replicate PBMC samples, clonotypes were called vaccine-responding if FDR was below 0.01 and the log2 fold change was above 5 up to day 15. Each bulk clonotype was labeled CD4 or CD8 based on which sequenced repertoire, CD4 or CD8, contained the clonotype at higher abundance. Starting from the raw public reads, TCRdb applied fastp trimming at Q25, assembled clones with MiXCR and retained in-frame beta chains. Under each unique CDR3 protein, matching rows form one entry showing the most common genes and DNA. None of the V and J calls come from the authors' own analysis; TCRdb made them. In this sample the table shows approximately 74,000 distinct CDR3 sequences, around 6.9% of which occur a single time. Roughly a third of the sample is in the top ten clones.

About this clonotype: Its antigen remains unidentified. Base quality data are lacking; no much larger clone is found one base away.

At the junction V is shortened by 0 bases and J by 6 bases; bases outside the gene matches: 5. The cysteine opens and the valine closes a CDR3 of 14 amino acids. The sequence is cut down to CDR3 DNA, 42 bases in frame from base 1. CDR1 DFQATT and CDR2 SNEGSKA are derived from the germline V gene (reference sequence). The sequence links TRBV20-1 to TRBJ2-7; TRBD1 aligns with 10 central bases. The receptor comes from a man younger than 35 who received the YFV17D yellow fever vaccine. The specimen was CD8+ T cells sorted from PBMCs, collected 5 to 6 days after the first yellow fever vaccination. The CDR3 sequence is CSARDRQGALEQYV. The DNA reads TGCAGTGCTAGAGACAGACAGGGGGCTCTCGAGCAGTACGTC.